These T cell receptor beta chains were read from a single sample in a study of T cell responses to AZD1222 COVID-19 vaccine. TCRdb keeps only in-frame clones here, not all; method: immunoSEQ multiplex PCR. The table includes about 150,000 clones, under 95% detected once. The sample consisted of peripheral blood, taken 28 days after the second AZD1222 dose. The receptors originated from an adult who received the AZD1222 COVID-19 vaccine. Both conserved end residues are part of each CDR3. Each record gives: clone size, J gene, V gene, D gene, CDR3 length, CDR3 DNA, CDR3 protein. D genes are given only for firm matches. Clone size is stated in some rows and not others, as once, few, many or a class when expanded.

clone size: -; J gene: TRBJ1-1; V gene: TRBV30; D gene: -; CDR3 length: 13; CDR3 DNA: TGTGCCTGGAGTAATGGGGGAGGGACTGAAGCTTTCTTT; CDR3 protein: CAWSNGGGTEAFF
clone size: -; J gene: TRBJ2-7; V gene: TRBV7-9; D gene: TRBD2; CDR3 length: 15; CDR3 DNA: TGTGCCAGCAGCTTTGGCCTAGCGGGCTCCTACGAGCAGTACTTC; CDR3 protein: CASSFGLAGSYEQYF
clone size: -; J gene: TRBJ1-1; V gene: TRBV28; D gene: -; CDR3 length: 12; CDR3 DNA: TGTGCCAGCAGTTTAGAGGACACTGAAGCTTTCTTT; CDR3 protein: CASSLEDTEAFF
clone size: -; J gene: TRBJ2-7; V gene: TRBV7-8; D gene: -; CDR3 length: 14; CDR3 DNA: TGTGCCAGCAGCTTAGTGGAGTCTGGCTACGAGCAGTACTTC; CDR3 protein: CASSLVESGYEQYF
clone size: once; J gene: TRBJ1-1; V gene: TRBV18; D gene: -; CDR3 length: 13; CDR3 DNA: TGTGCCAGCTCACAGGGGAGGGACACTGAAGCTTTCTTT; CDR3 protein: CASSQGRDTEAFF
clone size: -; J gene: TRBJ1-4; V gene: TRBV7-9; D gene: -; CDR3 length: 12; CDR3 DNA: TGTGCCAGCTGGGGCCCCAATGAAAAACTGTTTTTT; CDR3 protein: CASWGPNEKLFF
clone size: -; J gene: TRBJ1-2; V gene: TRBV19; D gene: -; CDR3 length: 15; CDR3 DNA: TGTGCCAGTAGTACCCCACAGTACCTCGACTATGGCTACACCTTC; CDR3 protein: CASSTPQYLDYGYTF
clone size: -; J gene: TRBJ1-5; V gene: TRBV11-2; D gene: -; CDR3 length: 13; CDR3 DNA: TGTGCCAGCAGCTTAGAGAGGGATCAGCCCCAGCATTTT; CDR3 protein: CASSLERDQPQHF
clone size: -; J gene: TRBJ1-4; V gene: TRBV5-1; D gene: -; CDR3 length: 13; CDR3 DNA: TGCGCCAGCAGACGGGGAAGCACTGAAAAACTGTTTTTT; CDR3 protein: CASRRGSTEKLFF
clone size: -; J gene: TRBJ1-1; V gene: TRBV30; D gene: -; CDR3 length: 9; CDR3 DNA: TGTGCCTCCTACAGTGAAGCTTTCTTT; CDR3 protein: CASYSEAFF
clone size: -; J gene: TRBJ2-1; V gene: TRBV7-2; D gene: TRBD2; CDR3 length: 17; CDR3 DNA: TGTGCCAGCAGCTCATCGGGACTAGCGGGGAGATACAATGAGCAGTTCTTC; CDR3 protein: CASSSSGLAGRYNEQFF
clone size: -; J gene: TRBJ1-3; V gene: TRBV5-1; D gene: -; CDR3 length: 14; CDR3 DNA: TGCGCCAGCAGCCAAAGCGAACCTGGAAACACCATATATTTT; CDR3 protein: CASSQSEPGNTIYF
clone size: -; J gene: TRBJ1-2; V gene: TRBV4-2; D gene: -; CDR3 length: 15; CDR3 DNA: TGTGCCAGCAGCCAAGATTCCGACGGGCTGAGTGGCTACACCTTC; CDR3 protein: CASSQDSDGLSGYTF
clone size: -; J gene: TRBJ1-6; V gene: TRBV28; D gene: -; CDR3 length: 12; CDR3 DNA: TGTGCCAGCAGTTTCCCAGGCTCACCCCTCCACTTT; CDR3 protein: CASSFPGSPLHF
clone size: -; J gene: TRBJ1-1; V gene: TRBV27; D gene: TRBD1; CDR3 length: 15; CDR3 DNA: TGTGCCAGCAGTTTATCTAGGACAGGGGGGACTGAAGCTTTCTTT; CDR3 protein: CASSLSRTGGTEAFF
clone size: -; J gene: TRBJ2-6; V gene: TRBV9; D gene: -; CDR3 length: 19; CDR3 DNA: TGTGCCAGCAGCGTACTTCCTGGGGCAGAATACTCTGGGGCCAACGTCCTGACTTTC; CDR3 protein: CASSVLPGAEYSGANVLTF
clone size: -; J gene: TRBJ2-7; V gene: TRBV28; D gene: -; CDR3 length: 16; CDR3 DNA: TGTGCCAGCAGTGCCCGACAGGTAATTTTTTCCTACGAGCAGTACTTC; CDR3 protein: CASSARQVIFSYEQYF
clone size: -; J gene: TRBJ1-4; V gene: TRBV15; D gene: -; CDR3 length: 15; CDR3 DNA: TGTGCCACCAGCAGAGGCTCGGGGGGAGGTGAAAAACTGTTTTTT; CDR3 protein: CATSRGSGGGEKLFF
clone size: -; J gene: TRBJ1-2; V gene: TRBV30; D gene: TRBD1; CDR3 length: 13; CDR3 DNA: TGTGCCTGGAGTCCGAGACAGGGTTATGGCTACACCTTC; CDR3 protein: CAWSPRQGYGYTF
clone size: -; J gene: TRBJ1-2; V gene: TRBV2; D gene: TRBD1; CDR3 length: 13; CDR3 DNA: TGTGCCAGCAGGGCCGGGACAGGGGGAGGCTACACCTTC; CDR3 protein: CASRAGTGGGYTF
clone size: -; J gene: TRBJ2-3; V gene: TRBV10-2; D gene: TRBD1; CDR3 length: 18; CDR3 DNA: TGCGCCAGCACCCCCGGGGCCGGGACAGGGTCTAGTCCAGATACGCAGTATTTT; CDR3 protein: CASTPGAGTGSSPDTQYF
clone size: -; J gene: TRBJ1-3; V gene: TRBV24-1; D gene: -; CDR3 length: 13; CDR3 DNA: TGTGCCACCAGGTCAGGGGAAGGAAACACCATATATTTT; CDR3 protein: CATRSGEGNTIYF
clone size: -; J gene: TRBJ1-2; V gene: TRBV2; D gene: -; CDR3 length: 13; CDR3 DNA: TGTGCCAGCAGTGTTCAGTCTAACTATGGCTACACCTTC; CDR3 protein: CASSVQSNYGYTF
clone size: -; J gene: TRBJ2-6; V gene: TRBV27; D gene: -; CDR3 length: 13; CDR3 DNA: TGTGCCAGCAGTATAAGTGGGGCCAACGTCCTGACTTTC; CDR3 protein: CASSISGANVLTF
clone size: -; J gene: TRBJ2-3; V gene: TRBV7-2; D gene: TRBD2; CDR3 length: 17; CDR3 DNA: TGTGCCAGCAGTGAATTGATAGCGGGAGCTCGCACAGATACGCAGTATTTT; CDR3 protein: CASSELIAGARTDTQYF
clone size: -; J gene: TRBJ2-3; V gene: TRBV6-2/TRBV6-3; D gene: TRBD2; CDR3 length: 16; CDR3 DNA: TGTGCCAGCAGCCCCGGACTAGCGGGAGCAGGGGATACGCAGTATTTT; CDR3 protein: CASSPGLAGAGDTQYF
clone size: -; J gene: TRBJ2-7; V gene: TRBV19; D gene: TRBD1; CDR3 length: 15; CDR3 DNA: TGTGCCAGTAGTAGCAGGACAGGGGGCGAAGGCGAGCAGTACTTC; CDR3 protein: CASSSRTGGEGEQYF
clone size: -; J gene: TRBJ1-2; V gene: TRBV10-3; D gene: -; CDR3 length: 13; CDR3 DNA: TGTGCCATCAGTGAGTGGGCTATCTATGGCTACACCTTC; CDR3 protein: CAISEWAIYGYTF
clone size: -; J gene: TRBJ2-7; V gene: TRBV11-2; D gene: -; CDR3 length: 13; CDR3 DNA: TGTGCCAGCAACCGGCAGGTGACCTACGAGCAGTACTTC; CDR3 protein: CASNRQVTYEQYF
clone size: -; J gene: TRBJ1-2; V gene: TRBV12-3/TRBV12-4; D gene: TRBD1; CDR3 length: 13; CDR3 DNA: TGTGCCAGCAGTTCAGGGGGAACCGTTGGCTACACCTTC; CDR3 protein: CASSSGGTVGYTF
clone size: -; J gene: TRBJ1-1; V gene: TRBV2; D gene: -; CDR3 length: 13; CDR3 DNA: TGTGCCAGCAACAGGGAACGGAACACTGAAGCTTTCTTT; CDR3 protein: CASNRERNTEAFF
clone size: -; J gene: TRBJ2-7; V gene: TRBV6-5; D gene: -; CDR3 length: 11; CDR3 DNA: TGTGCCAGCAGTCACTCTAACGAGCAGTACTTC; CDR3 protein: CASSHSNEQYF
clone size: -; J gene: TRBJ2-2; V gene: TRBV7-6; D gene: -; CDR3 length: 19; CDR3 DNA: TGTGCCAGCAGCCCGAGGGTTAGCGGATACCGTCCGATTGTGGGGGAGCTGTTTTTT; CDR3 protein: CASSPRVSGYRPIVGELFF
clone size: -; J gene: TRBJ1-3; V gene: TRBV27; D gene: -; CDR3 length: 13; CDR3 DNA: TGTGCCAGCAGTTTCAGGGCTGGAAACACCATATATTTT; CDR3 protein: CASSFRAGNTIYF
clone size: -; J gene: TRBJ1-4; V gene: TRBV11-2; D gene: TRBD1; CDR3 length: 17; CDR3 DNA: TGTGCCAGCAGCCTAAATACAGGGGCCGCAACTAATGAAAAACTGTTTTTT; CDR3 protein: CASSLNTGAATNEKLFF
clone size: -; J gene: TRBJ1-4; V gene: TRBV28; D gene: -; CDR3 length: 13; CDR3 DNA: TGTGCCAGCAGTTTAAGGGGACTGGAAAAACTGTTTTTT; CDR3 protein: CASSLRGLEKLFF
clone size: -; J gene: TRBJ1-1; V gene: TRBV3-1/TRBV3-2; D gene: TRBD1; CDR3 length: 17; CDR3 DNA: TGTGCCAGCAGCCAGCACCACAGGGGCGTGCTGAACACTGAAGCTTTCTTT; CDR3 protein: CASSQHHRGVLNTEAFF
clone size: -; J gene: TRBJ2-7; V gene: TRBV28; D gene: TRBD2; CDR3 length: 16; CDR3 DNA: TGTGCCAGCAGTTTACTCGGGCGGGAGGGCCGCTTCGAGCAGTACTTC; CDR3 protein: CASSLLGREGRFEQYF
clone size: -; J gene: TRBJ2-7; V gene: TRBV15; D gene: -; CDR3 length: 14; CDR3 DNA: TGTGCCACCAGCACCCGGACGAGCTCCTACGAGCAGTACTTC; CDR3 protein: CATSTRTSSYEQYF
clone size: -; J gene: TRBJ2-1; V gene: TRBV9; D gene: TRBD2; CDR3 length: 17; CDR3 DNA: TGTGCCAGCAGCGTAGAAAATTGGAGCGGGAGCGGCGATGAGCAGTTCTTC; CDR3 protein: CASSVENWSGSGDEQFF
clone size: -; J gene: TRBJ2-7; V gene: TRBV27; D gene: -; CDR3 length: 10; CDR3 DNA: TGTGCCAGCGCCTCCTACGAGCAGTACTTC; CDR3 protein: CASASYEQYF
clone size: -; J gene: TRBJ1-1; V gene: TRBV30; D gene: -; CDR3 length: 13; CDR3 DNA: TGTGCCTGGAGCCGGAACTGGGGGAGTGAAGCTTTCTTT; CDR3 protein: CAWSRNWGSEAFF
clone size: -; J gene: TRBJ2-7; V gene: TRBV6-5; D gene: TRBD2; CDR3 length: 15; CDR3 DNA: TGTGCCAGCAGTTACAGAGCGGGAGGGCCGGACGAGCAGTACTTC; CDR3 protein: CASSYRAGGPDEQYF
clone size: -; J gene: TRBJ2-2; V gene: TRBV28; D gene: -; CDR3 length: 14; CDR3 DNA: TGTGCCAGCAGGGCGGGACAGAACACCGGGGAGCTGTTTTTT; CDR3 protein: CASRAGQNTGELFF
clone size: -; J gene: TRBJ1-2; V gene: TRBV27; D gene: -; CDR3 length: 14; CDR3 DNA: TGTGCCAGCAGTTTAAGCCAGGCCTACTATGGCTACACCTTC; CDR3 protein: CASSLSQAYYGYTF
clone size: -; J gene: TRBJ1-1; V gene: TRBV5-4; D gene: -; CDR3 length: 13; CDR3 DNA: TGTGCCAGCAGCTTGAACGGCTACACTGAAGCTTTCTTT; CDR3 protein: CASSLNGYTEAFF
clone size: -; J gene: TRBJ1-1; V gene: TRBV10-1; D gene: -; CDR3 length: 13; CDR3 DNA: TGCGCCAGCAGTGAGCAGGGTAACACTGAAGCTTTCTTT; CDR3 protein: CASSEQGNTEAFF
clone size: -; J gene: TRBJ1-1; V gene: TRBV5-1; D gene: -; CDR3 length: 15; CDR3 DNA: TGCGCCAGCAGCTTGTCCTTGCCGATGGGGACTGAAGCTTTCTTT; CDR3 protein: CASSLSLPMGTEAFF
clone size: -; J gene: TRBJ1-2; V gene: TRBV27; D gene: -; CDR3 length: 13; CDR3 DNA: TGTGCCAGCAGCATAGACACGCACTATGGCTACACCTTC; CDR3 protein: CASSIDTHYGYTF
clone size: few; J gene: TRBJ2-1; V gene: TRBV6-5; D gene: -; CDR3 length: 14; CDR3 DNA: TGTGCCAGCAGTTACTCGAGACTCTTGAATGAGCAGTTCTTC; CDR3 protein: CASSYSRLLNEQFF
clone size: once; J gene: TRBJ1-5; V gene: TRBV10-3; D gene: -; CDR3 length: 14; CDR3 DNA: TGTGCCATCAGTGAGTTGGCAGGGCATCAGCCCCAGCATTTT; CDR3 protein: CAISELAGHQPQHF
clone size: -; J gene: TRBJ1-1; V gene: TRBV6-1; D gene: TRBD1; CDR3 length: 14; CDR3 DNA: TGTGCCAGCAGTGAAGGACAGGGGGAGACTGAAGCTTTCTTT; CDR3 protein: CASSEGQGETEAFF
clone size: -; J gene: TRBJ2-6; V gene: TRBV19; D gene: -; CDR3 length: 16; CDR3 DNA: TGTGCCAGTAGGACAGAGAGCTTACCTGGGGCCAACGTCCTGACTTTC; CDR3 protein: CASRTESLPGANVLTF
clone size: -; J gene: TRBJ2-7; V gene: TRBV5-1; D gene: TRBD2; CDR3 length: 15; CDR3 DNA: TGCGCCAGCAGCTTGGCGGGAGGGCCAGTAGACGAGCAGTACTTC; CDR3 protein: CASSLAGGPVDEQYF
clone size: once; J gene: TRBJ1-1; V gene: TRBV7-6; D gene: -; CDR3 length: 16; CDR3 DNA: TGTGCCAGCAGCCAGCTCCCATTCACCGGGGACACTGAAGCTTTCTTT; CDR3 protein: CASSQLPFTGDTEAFF
clone size: once; J gene: TRBJ1-6; V gene: TRBV6-5; D gene: -; CDR3 length: 14; CDR3 DNA: TGTGCCAGCAGTTACTCTCAGAATTATTCACCCCTCCACTTT; CDR3 protein: CASSYSQNYSPLHF
clone size: -; J gene: TRBJ1-2; V gene: TRBV18; D gene: -; CDR3 length: 15; CDR3 DNA: TGTGCCAGCTCAGCGCGGACAGACACTAACTATGGCTACACCTTC; CDR3 protein: CASSARTDTNYGYTF